Listed below are T cell receptor beta chains from one sample, sequenced in a study of blood T cell repertoires in COVID-19. Sequencing used immunoSEQ multiplex PCR; TCRdb keeps in-frame clones, though not all of them. This repertoire shows fewer than 200,000 clones, about nine tenths found once; its top ten account for about 2.1%. Sequences were obtained from peripheral blood. Source of these receptors: a man aged 18 to 30 who had recovered from COVID-19. Each CDR3 is given with its conserved first and last residue. A D gene is named only where the DNA matches it firmly. Some rows mark clone size as missing; the rest say once, few, many or name a class of expanded clone.

d_call	clone_size	v_call	j_call	cdr3_aa	cdr3_nt
NA	once	TRBV9	TRBJ1-1	CASSVQGRNTEAFF	TGTGCCAGCAGCGTACAGGGGAGGAACACTGAAGCTTTCTTT
TRBD2	NA	TRBV6-5	TRBJ2-7	CASSYPKTGGPIEQYF	TGTGCCAGCAGTTATCCTAAGACGGGGGGGCCGATCGAGCAGTACTTC
NA	NA	TRBV11-2	TRBJ2-5	CASSYDRSTLVTQYF	TGTGCCAGCAGTTATGACAGGTCGACTTTAGTGACCCAGTACTTC
TRBD1	few	TRBV2	TRBJ2-7	CASRERDRVFGQYF	TGTGCCAGCCGAGAGAGGGACAGGGTGTTCGGGCAGTACTTC
NA	NA	TRBV7-2	TRBJ2-7	CASVRDSLGEQYF	TGTGCCAGCGTACGGGACTCCCTGGGCGAGCAGTACTTC
NA	NA	TRBV28	TRBJ1-2	CASTRVGDGYTF	TGTGCCAGCACCCGAGTTGGAGATGGCTACACCTTC
NA	once	TRBV15	TRBJ1-4	CATSRDPAPGPNEKLFF	TGTGCCACCAGCAGAGATCCAGCCCCAGGCCCCAATGAAAAACTGTTTTTT
NA	NA	TRBV29-1	TRBJ2-3	CSVATGAAGTDTQYF	TGCAGCGTAGCAACAGGGGCAGCGGGTACAGATACGCAGTATTTT
TRBD1	NA	TRBV28	TRBJ1-2	CASRGDRVYGYTF	TGTGCCAGCAGAGGGGACAGAGTCTATGGCTACACCTTC
TRBD2	NA	TRBV3-1/TRBV3-2	TRBJ2-5	CASSLRTSGTTQYF	TGTGCCAGCAGCCTCAGGACTAGCGGTACGACCCAGTACTTC
TRBD2	few	TRBV5-1	TRBJ2-2	CASYPSGTNTGELFF	TGCGCCAGCTATCCTAGCGGGACTAACACCGGGGAGCTGTTTTTT
NA	NA	TRBV19	TRBJ1-5	CASSIGTDLQPQHF	TGTGCCAGTAGTATCGGCACAGATCTTCAGCCCCAGCATTTT
NA	NA	TRBV5-1	TRBJ2-5	CASSLMDKGDQYF	TGCGCCAGCAGCTTGATGGATAAGGGGGACCAGTACTTC
NA	NA	TRBV28	TRBJ1-1	CASSFPSPTGRGEAFF	TGTGCCAGCAGTTTCCCCTCCCCGACGGGAAGGGGGGAAGCTTTCTTT
NA	NA	TRBV20-1	TRBJ1-1	CSASRGGGRTEAFF	TGCAGTGCTAGTAGGGGGGGAGGGCGGACTGAAGCTTTCTTT
NA	NA	TRBV9	TRBJ2-6	CASSVSRVSSGANVLTF	TGTGCCAGCAGCGTGTCCAGGGTAAGCTCTGGGGCCAACGTCCTGACTTTC
TRBD1	NA	TRBV5-1	TRBJ1-6	CASSLGRTGGNSPLHF	TGCGCCAGCAGCTTGGGCCGGACAGGAGGAAATTCACCCCTCCACTTT
NA	NA	TRBV4-1	TRBJ1-1	CASSQGYKEGRAEAFF	TGCGCCAGCAGCCAAGGGTATAAGGAGGGTAGGGCTGAAGCTTTCTTT
TRBD1	NA	TRBV27	TRBJ1-2	CASSQQGAKDYGYTF	TGTGCCAGCAGTCAACAGGGGGCGAAGGACTATGGCTACACCTTC
TRBD1	few	TRBV2	TRBJ1-6	CASRATGSSYNSPLHF	TGTGCCAGCAGAGCGACAGGGAGCTCCTATAATTCACCCCTCCACTTT
NA	NA	TRBV27	TRBJ2-3	CASSLSRGSADTQYF	TGTGCCAGCAGTTTATCTAGGGGATCGGCAGATACGCAGTATTTT
TRBD1	NA	TRBV19	TRBJ2-7	CASSNIGQGSHEQYF	TGTGCCAGTAGTAATATTGGACAGGGGAGCCACGAGCAGTACTTC
NA	NA	TRBV6-5	TRBJ2-1	CASTFRDSNYNEQFF	TGTGCCAGCACCTTCAGGGACTCTAACTACAATGAGCAGTTCTTC
NA	NA	TRBV30	TRBJ2-7	CAWSVGYEQYF	TGTGCCTGGAGTGTCGGCTACGAGCAGTACTTC
TRBD2	NA	TRBV24-1	TRBJ2-5	CATSDFSSGREETQYF	TGTGCCACCAGTGATTTCTCTAGCGGGAGAGAAGAGACCCAGTACTTC
TRBD2	NA	TRBV7-8	TRBJ2-7	CASSLTSGSYEQYF	TGTGCCAGCAGCTTAACTAGCGGATCCTACGAGCAGTACTTC
NA	NA	TRBV6-4	TRBJ1-5	CATAAEINQPQHF	TGTGCCACTGCGGCAGAAATCAATCAGCCCCAGCATTTT
NA	NA	TRBV6-2/TRBV6-3	TRBJ1-5	CASSFLTISQPQHF	TGTGCCAGCAGTTTCCTTACGATCAGTCAGCCCCAGCATTTT
NA	once	TRBV5-1	TRBJ1-1	CASSLGGNGPEAFF	TGCGCCAGCAGCTTGGGAGGGAACGGCCCTGAAGCTTTCTTT